Presented here are 28 T cell receptor beta chains from one specimen sequenced in a study of blood T cell repertoires in COVID-19. Here immunoSEQ multiplex PCR was the method, and the copy in TCRdb shows in-frame clones only, minus some. The profile shows roughly 70,000 clones, around 80% of them singletons. Input material: peripheral blood. These receptors were taken from a man aged 70 or older who had recovered from COVID-19.

This clone was observed a few times. CDR3 in DNA: TGTGCCAGCAGTTACTCCTTTACGACGGGAGGGCGTGGTGGCTACAATGAGCAGTTCTTC. Amino acid sequence: CASSYSFTTGGRGGYNEQFF. The J gene is TRBJ2-1, the V gene TRBV6-2 or TRBV6-3; 8 bases are shared with TRBD2. The CDR3 covers 20 residues. The germline V gene has CDR1 MNHEY and CDR2 SVGEGT. V dropped 0 bases and J dropped 3; count of bases not matched to a gene: 16.

The DNA of the CDR3 is TGCAGCGTTGGACAGCTGAACACTGAAGCTTTCTTT. It codes for CSVGQLNTEAFF. The chain couples TRBV29-1 to TRBJ1-1, with D tentatively TRBD1 (5 bases). V was trimmed by 4 bases and J by 0 bases, leaving 6 bases between them. Germline V lookup: CDR1 SQVTM, CDR2 ANQGSEA. The CDR3 is 12 amino acids.

The count of this clone is one. J is TRBJ1-6 and V is TRBV7-9; 10 bases agree with TRBD1. The V segment lost 3 bases and the J segment 9 bases; nucleotides outside the gene matches: 5. The germline V gene has CDR1 SEHNR and CDR2 FQNEAQ (reference sequence). CDR3 length: 15 residues. The CDR3, as DNA: TGTGCCAGCAGCTTGACAGGGGGCGAGGGTTCACCCCTCCACTTT. It specifies CASSLTGGEGSPLHF.

This chain joins TRBV18 and TRBJ1-2; D possibly corresponds to TRBD1 (6 bases). The CDR3 sequence is 15 residues long. Germline V gene data show CDR1 as KGHSH and CDR2 as LQKENI. V was pared by 1 base and J by 8 bases, with 17 bases between. Written as DNA, the CDR3 is TGTGCCAGCTCACCACAAAGACAGGCCAACCAGGGCTACACCTTC. Its translation is CASSPQRQANQGYTF.

The rearrangement uses TRBV11-3 and TRBJ1-6; 9 bases agree with TRBD1. Trimming cost V 1 base and J 6 bases; bases outside gene matches: 7. The CDR3 loop spans 17 amino acids. Germline V gene sequence: CDR1 SGHNT, CDR2 YENEEA. This chain's CDR3 is CASSLVKTGGCNSPLHF. The CDR3, as DNA: TGTGCCAGCAGCTTAGTTAAGACAGGGGGTTGTAATTCACCCCTCCACTTT.

The chain links TRBV19 to TRBJ2-1; 9 bases are shared with TRBD1. J gave up 4 bases and V 0 bases, and 4 bases lay outside the gene matches. The length of the CDR3 is 16 residues. Germline V gene sequence: CDR1 LNHDA, CDR2 SQIVND (reference sequence). Here the CDR3 DNA reads TGTGCCAGTAGTATAGACGGGACAGGGCCTTACAATGAGCAGTTCTTC. Protein sequence: CASSIDGTGPYNEQFF.

V usage is TRBV7-2 and J usage is TRBJ2-3; TRBD2 might be the D (5 bases). Between the trimmed V and J ends, which lost 5 bases and 0 bases, there was a span of 12 bases. Looked up from germline, CDR1 is SGHTA and CDR2 is FQGNSA. This CDR3 is built from 15 residues. For the CDR3, the DNA is TGTGCCAGCAGCGAGAGCGGCCGTAGCACAGATACGCAGTATTTT. Translated, it gives CASSESGRSTDTQYF.

The CDR3 DNA sequence: TGTGCCAGTCGCGGTGGCGTGGATCAGCCCCAGCATTTT. This translates into CASRGGVDQPQHF. J is TRBJ1-5 and V is TRBV6-5; D is unclear. CDR3 length equals 13 residues. The V gene lost 9 bases and the J gene lost 5 bases, with 14 bases spanning the gap. Germline V gives CDR1 MNHEY, CDR2 SVGAGI.

The chain couples TRBV30 to TRBJ2-1; D is possibly TRBD2 (6 bases). There are 13 residues in the CDR3. Germline values: CDR1 GTSNPN, CDR2 SVGIG (reference sequence). Trimming shortened V by 1 base and J by 14 bases, and 18 bases separated the two germline ends. CDR3 residues: CAWSATRFGDKFF. CDR3 nucleotides: TGTGCCTGGAGTGCGACTAGGTTCGGCGACAAGTTCTTC.

This chain uses TRBV5-4 with TRBJ2-2, with 10 bases aligning to TRBD1. Germline loops: CDR1 SGHNT, CDR2 YYREEE (reference sequence). The CDR3 sequence is 17 residues long. With V trimmed by 4 bases and J by 4 bases, 10 bases remained unmatched. CDR3 region: CASSRPGQGRSTGELFF. The CDR3 DNA reads TGTGCCAGCAGCAGACCGGGACAGGGGCGGAGCACCGGGGAGCTGTTTTTT.

The chain links TRBV19 to TRBJ1-1; 8 nucleotides line up with TRBD1. CDR3 length: 13 residues. With V trimmed by 6 bases and J by 4 bases, 4 bases remained unmatched. The germline gives CDR1 LNHDA, CDR2 SQIVND (reference sequence). The CDR3 bases are TGTGCCAGTAGAGTTACAGGGGGCACTGAAGCTTTCTTT. Translation: CASRVTGGTEAFF.

This clone was picked up one time. The chain employs TRBV6-5 and TRBJ2-1, with 8 bases aligning to TRBD2. This CDR3 is built from 12 residues. V dropped 5 bases and J dropped 9; count of bases not matched to a gene: 3. Per the germline V gene, CDR1 is MNHEY and CDR2 is SVGAGI. The CDR3 bases are TGTGCCAGCAGTCCCACTAGCGGTGAGCAGTTCTTC. Its translation is CASSPTSGEQFF.

The chain links TRBV10-3 to TRBJ2-2; the match to TRBD2 covers 11 bases. The V gene end was trimmed by 10 bases and the J gene end by 1 base; junction bases not matched to a gene: 5. Germline V gives CDR1 ENHRY, CDR2 SYGVKD. This CDR3 comprises 15 residues. CDR3 residues: CATPTSGRNTGELFF. The CDR3 DNA is TGTGCCACGCCCACTAGCGGGAGGAACACCGGGGAGCTGTTTTTT.

The chain couples TRBV12-5 to TRBJ2-3, with TRBD2 identical over 14 bases. CDR1 is LGHNT, CDR2 FRNRAP, per germline. This CDR3 has 21 residues. Trimming at V came to 0 bases and at J to 7 bases, leaving 18 bases not matched to a gene. The chain's CDR3 is CASGLVFPGLAGDQPIYTQYF. The CDR3 nucleotides read TGTGCTAGTGGTTTGGTATTTCCGGGACTAGCGGGGGACCAGCCTATTTATACGCAGTATTTT.

This clone was detected once. This rearrangement joins TRBV6-2 or TRBV6-3 to TRBJ1-2; a possible D gene is TRBD1 (5 bases). Germline assignment: CDR1 MNHEY and CDR2 SVGEGT. The CDR3 totals 11 residues. V was trimmed by 2 bases and J by 9 bases, leaving 7 bases between them. In DNA form, the CDR3 reads TGTGCCAGCAGTTACAGGGGTAGCTACACCTTC. As protein: CASSYRGSYTF.

The chain employs TRBV7-2 and TRBJ2-1, with 9 bases identical to TRBD2. The CDR3 has 17 amino acids. V gave up 1 base and J gave up 9 bases; unmatched junction bases: 13. Per germline, CDR1 SGHTA and CDR2 FQGNSA. CDR3 sequence reads: CASSLGGGRARWGEQFF. In nucleotides, the CDR3 is TGTGCCAGCAGCTTAGGAGGCGGGAGGGCCCGTTGGGGTGAGCAGTTCTTC.

A word on this clone: At one end the junction does not follow the germline gene, possibly because of a read error. The V call is TRBV24-1, the J call TRBJ1-1, with D possibly TRBD1 on 5 matching bases. Germline loops: CDR1 KGHDR, CDR2 SFDVKD. There are 14 residues in the CDR3. CDR3: CATRGAGPNSEAFF. In DNA form, the CDR3 reads TGTGCCACCAGGGGCGCGGGGCCGAACTCTGAAGCTTTCTTT.

The chain uses TRBV11-3 and TRBJ2-2, with a tentative D call TRBD2 (6 bases). There are 16 residues in the CDR3. Per the germline V gene, CDR1 is SGHNT and CDR2 is YENEEA. With 4 bases removed from V and 5 bases from J, the gap between germline ends came to 17 bases. The CDR3 sequence: CASSSGEISLTGELFF. CDR3 nucleotide sequence: TGTGCCAGCAGCTCGGGGGAAATTTCGTTGACCGGGGAGCTGTTTTTT.

This chain's CDR3 is CASSIQPDRGGYTF. In nucleotides, the CDR3 is TGTGCCAGTAGTATACAACCCGACAGGGGTGGCTACACCTTC. The rearrangement links TRBV19 to TRBJ1-2; TRBD1 matches 8 bases. The germline V gene encodes CDR1 LNHDA and CDR2 SQIVND (reference sequence). Losses at the gene ends were 2 bases for V and 7 bases for J; bases not matched to a gene: 6. This CDR3 has 14 residues. The full variable domain, with the rest looked up from reference TRBV19 and TRBJ1-2, is DGGITQSPKYLFRKEGQNVTLSCEQNLNHDAMYWYRQDPGQGLRLIYYSQIVNDFQKGDIAEGYSVSREKKESFPLTVTSAQKNPTAFYLCASSIQPDRGGYTFGSGTRLTVV.

The genes are TRBV7-9 and TRBJ2-7; 7 nucleotides align to TRBD2. Trimming at V came to 1 base and at J to 1 base, leaving 10 bases not matched to a gene. The CDR3 is 17 residues long. Germline CDR1 is SEHNR and CDR2 is FQNEAQ (reference sequence). CDR3 coding DNA: TGTGCCAGCAGCTTAGAAGGGAGGGGAGTGTGGTCCTACGAGCAGTACTTC. Protein sequence: CASSLEGRGVWSYEQYF. The variable domain in full, with the rest retrieved from reference TRBV7-9 and TRBJ2-7, is DTGVSQNPRHKITKRGQNVTFRCDPISEHNRLYWYRQTLGQGPEFLTYFQNEAQLEKSRLLSDRFSAERPKGSFSTLEIQRTEQGDSAMYLCASSLEGRGVWSYEQYFGPGTRLTVT.

The gene calls are TRBV7-2 and TRBJ1-4; D call uncertain. Trimming pared 5 bases from V and 4 bases from J, leaving 14 bases between. Germline CDR1 SGHTA, CDR2 FQGNSA. The CDR3 has 15 amino acids. The CDR3 DNA reads TGTGCCAGCAGCCCCCTGGGCAGATATAATGAAAAACTGTTTTTT. It yields the protein CASSPLGRYNEKLFF.

The rearrangement joins TRBV7-9 to TRBJ2-7; 7 bases fit TRBD1. V shed 5 bases, J shed 3 bases, and the junction held 4 bases outside the gene matches. The CDR3 spans 13 residues. The germline gives CDR1 SEHNR, CDR2 FQNEAQ (reference sequence). CDR3 sequence reads: CASSPRTGYEQYF. As DNA, the CDR3 is TGTGCCAGCAGCCCTCGGACAGGCTACGAGCAGTACTTC.

The chain joins TRBV3-1 (or the pseudogene TRBV3-2) to TRBJ2-5; 11 nucleotides agree with TRBD2. The CDR3 consists of 15 residues. The germline V gene encodes CDR1 LGHDT and CDR2 YNNKEL (reference sequence). V shed 5 bases and J 5 bases; nucleotides not matched to a gene: 7. CDR3 region: CASSLAGGPLETQYF. The CDR3 DNA reads TGTGCCAGCAGCTTAGCGGGAGGGCCGCTGGAGACCCAGTACTTC.

This clone was seen a handful of times. CDR3 loop: CASRAGTSGSYEQYF. Here the CDR3 DNA reads TGCGCCAGCAGGGCCGGGACTAGCGGCTCCTACGAGCAGTACTTC. The genes are TRBV5-1 and TRBJ2-7; TRBD2 matches at 11 bases. Germline V CDR1 and CDR2: SGHRS, YFSETQ. The V gene end was trimmed by 5 bases and the J gene end by 0 bases; junction bases not matched to a gene: 4. This CDR3 has 15 residues. Full variable domain (missing parts from reference TRBV5-1 and TRBJ2-7): KAGVTQTPRYLIKTRGQQVTLSCSPISGHRSVSWYQQTPGQGLQFLFEYFSETQRNKGNFPGRFSGRQFSNSRSEMNVSTLELGDSALYLCASRAGTSGSYEQYFGPGTRLTVT.

V is TRBV6-5 and J is TRBJ1-1; the D gene is possibly TRBD1 (5 bases). The V end lost 2 bases, the J end lost 7 bases, and 11 bases lay between the germline ends. This CDR3 spans 13 amino acids. From germline, CDR1 is MNHEY and CDR2 SVGAGI. Here the CDR3 reads CASSYRQWNEAFF. CDR3 bases: TGTGCCAGCAGTTACAGACAGTGGAATGAAGCTTTCTTT.

The chain has TRBV11-3 and TRBJ1-6, with a tentative D call TRBD1 (5 bases). The germline V gene encodes CDR1 SGHNT and CDR2 YENEEA. Trimming stripped 0 bases from V and 9 bases from J, with 12 bases between. This CDR3 has 15 residues. The CDR3 spells CASSLDRGGPSPLHF. CDR3 coding DNA: TGTGCCAGCAGCTTAGATCGCGGGGGACCTTCACCCCTCCACTTT.

The J gene is TRBJ1-2, the V gene TRBV7-8, with D possibly being TRBD1 (5 bases). Trimming removed 5 bases from V and 5 bases from J, with 15 bases in between. The CDR3 runs 14 residues. CDR1 and CDR2 (germline): SGHVS, FQNEAQ. The CDR3 nucleotides read TGTGCCAGCAGCCCCGTTAGGGGTTCATATGGCTACACCTTC. Protein: CASSPVRGSYGYTF.

The chain has TRBV28 and TRBJ2-3; maybe TRBD2 (6 bases). With 2 bases removed from V and 3 bases from J, the gap between germline ends came to 9 bases. Per the germline V gene, CDR1 is MDHEN and CDR2 is SYDVKM. The length of the CDR3 is 14 residues. The CDR3 region has the DNA TGTGCCAGCAGTTTAGGCGGGGTAACAGATACGCAGTATTTT. Its translation is CASSLGGVTDTQYF.